This T cell receptor (beta chain) was sequenced during a study of technical replicates of blood from four donors. Libraries were prepared by immunoSEQ multiplex PCR; TCRdb keeps only in-frame clonotypes and omits some of them. The sample has about 81,000 clones; roughly four fifths are singletons. Germline V gene data show CDR1 as MGHRA and CDR2 as YSYEKL. The ends were cut back, 4 bases at V and 3 bases at J, with 13 bases in the middle. The CDR3 covers 15 residues. This receptor was obtained from a human donor in good health. Some clones in this sample may be carry-over from other donors' samples. Sequenced: PBMCs. The chain is built from TRBV4-1 and TRBJ2-4; D gene unclear. CDR3 in amino acids: CASSLLVTVKNIQYF. In DNA form, the CDR3 reads TGCGCCAGCAGCCTGTTGGTTACAGTCAAAAACATTCAGTACTTC.